One and the same sample provided the 3 T cell receptor beta chains below, sequenced in a study of blood T cell repertoires in COVID-19. Clones were sequenced by immunoSEQ multiplex PCR, and TCRdb holds only the in-frame ones, with some missing. The sample contains around 300,000 clones, roughly 89% of which appear only once. Sequencing was carried out using PBMCs or T cells enriched from blood (not recorded which). These receptors came from a woman between 40 and 50 years old who had recovered from COVID-19.

This clone has a single count. The V call is TRBV6-6, the J call TRBJ1-2; 7 bases fit TRBD1. With V trimmed by 7 bases and J by 6 bases, 8 bases remained unmatched. The CDR3 has 13 residues. Germline V CDR1 and CDR2: MNHNY, SVGAGI (reference sequence). The DNA of the CDR3 is TGTGCCAGCACCGATGACAGGGCCCATGGCTACACCTTC. Protein product: CASTDDRAHGYTF.

The chain couples TRBV10-2 to TRBJ2-3, with 10 bases that match TRBD2. Per the germline V gene, CDR1 is WSHSY and CDR2 is SAAADI. The trim removed 7 bases at V and 0 bases at J, leaving 4 bases unmatched. CDR3 length equals 15 residues. The CDR3 spells CASKASGGSTDTQYF. In DNA, the CDR3 is TGCGCCAGCAAAGCTAGCGGGGGAAGCACAGATACGCAGTATTTT.

This chain uses TRBV6-5 with TRBJ1-1; the D gene is possibly TRBD1 (6 bases). CDR1 and CDR2 (germline): MNHEY, SVGAGI. Trimming shortened V by 6 bases and J by 8 bases, and 16 bases separated the two germline ends. The CDR3 length is 13 residues. The CDR3 is CASRLGQFGEAFF. As DNA, the CDR3 is TGTGCCAGCAGACTCGGACAGTTTGGCGAAGCTTTCTTT.